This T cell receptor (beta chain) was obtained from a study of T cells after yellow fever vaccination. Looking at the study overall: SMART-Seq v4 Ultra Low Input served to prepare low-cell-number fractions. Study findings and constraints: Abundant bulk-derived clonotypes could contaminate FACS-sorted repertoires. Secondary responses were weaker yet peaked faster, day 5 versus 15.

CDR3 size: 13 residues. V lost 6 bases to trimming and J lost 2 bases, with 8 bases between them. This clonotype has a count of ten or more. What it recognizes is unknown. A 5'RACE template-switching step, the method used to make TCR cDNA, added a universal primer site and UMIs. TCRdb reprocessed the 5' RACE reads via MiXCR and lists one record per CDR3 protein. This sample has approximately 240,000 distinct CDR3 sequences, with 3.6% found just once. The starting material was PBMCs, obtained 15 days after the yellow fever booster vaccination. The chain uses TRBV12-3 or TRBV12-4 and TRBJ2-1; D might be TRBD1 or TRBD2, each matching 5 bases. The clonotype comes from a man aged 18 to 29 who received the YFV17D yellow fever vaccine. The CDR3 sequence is CASSRGPYNEQFF. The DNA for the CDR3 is TGTGCCAGCAGCCGGGGACCCTACAATGAGCAGTTCTTC.